The 32 T cell receptor beta chains below all came from one sample that was sequenced in a study of T cells in women clearing cervical HPV infection. The data were produced by immunoSEQ multiplex PCR, yet TCRdb's version contains in-frame clones alone and is incomplete. The sample data list about 20,000 clones. Material: blood buffy coat. The receptors stem from a woman between 18 and 70 years old with a cervical HPV16 infection that either progressed to CIN3+ or cleared (not recorded which).

Note on this clone: The read ends 3 residues shy of where the CDR3 ends; the end is completed using the germline J gene. The chain has TRBV30 and TRBJ1-2, with D possibly TRBD1 on 6 matching bases. With 3 bases removed from V and 2 bases from J, the gap between germline ends came to 10 bases. Germline V gene lookup returns CDR1 GTSNPN and CDR2 SVGIG (reference sequence). CDR3 length: 13 amino acids. The CDR3 loop is CAWRTGRNYGYTF. CDR3 bases read: TGTGCCTGGAGAACAGGGCGAAACTATGGC.

Note on this clone: The read ends 3 residues before the CDR3 terminus; that terminus is restored from the germline J gene. V gene TRBV7-6 combines with J gene TRBJ2-2; 7 nucleotides match TRBD1. CDR1 is SGHVS and CDR2 is FNYEAQ in the germline V gene. This CDR3 contains 16 residues. The ends lost 5 bases at V and 2 bases at J; junction bases unmatched: 8. The covered CDR3 bases are TGTGCCAGCAGCACGACAGGGTACGACAACACCGGGGAG. Its translation is CASSTTGYDNTGE. The whole CDR3 reads CASSTTGYDNTGELFF.

Points on this clone: The read is 3 residues too short to cover the CDR3 end, so that end is filled in from the germline J gene. This chain uses TRBV7-3 with TRBJ2-1, with D maybe TRBD1 (6 bases). Trimming pared 5 bases from V and 0 bases from J, leaving 11 bases between. The CDR3 extends over 15 amino acids. From germline, CDR1 is SGHTA and CDR2 FQGTGA. The CDR3 sequence: CASSPQGGSYNEQFF. CDR3 bases read: TGTGCCAGCAGCCCCCAAGGGGGCTCCTACAATGAG.

With respect to this clone: Read coverage stops 3 residues before the CDR3 terminus; the germline J gene supplies the remainder. The chain carries TRBV7-2 and TRBJ1-4, with D unresolved. Germline V gene lookup returns CDR1 SGHTA and CDR2 FQGNSA. This CDR3 comprises 14 residues. Trimming took off 2 bases at V and 7 bases at J, with 11 bases between the two ends. CDR3: CASSLTGSGEKLFF. The CDR3 DNA, read in part, is TGTGCCAGCAGCTTAACCGGGTCGGGTGAAAAA. Filled out from reference TRBV7-2 and TRBJ1-4, the complete variable domain reads GAGVSQSPSNKVTEKGKDVELRCDPISGHTALYWYRQSLGQGLEFLIYFQGNSAPDKSGLPSDRFSAERTGGSVSTLTIQRTQQEDSAVYLCASSLTGSGEKLFFGSGTQLSVL.

A word on this clone: Read coverage stops 3 residues before the CDR3 terminus; the germline J gene supplies the remainder. J is TRBJ2-2 and V is TRBV7-3; D not resolved. Germline lookup yields CDR1 SGHTA and CDR2 FQGTGA. V was cut by 2 bases and J by 7 bases, with 8 bases left in between. CDR3 size: 13 residues. The DNA read from the CDR3 is TGTGCCAGCAGCTTACAGTGGCACGGGGAG. Translated: CASSLQWHGE. The CDR3, in full, reads CASSLQWHGELFF.

On this clone: The sequenced fragment ends 3 residues before the CDR3 boundary, so the rest is inferred from the germline J gene. The J gene is TRBJ2-7, the V gene TRBV29-1; D might be TRBD2 (6 bases). V was clipped by 7 bases and J by 0 bases, with 7 bases between them. The CDR3 contains 11 residues. CDR1 is SQVTM and CDR2 is ANQGSEA in the germline V gene. CDR3 in amino acids: CSGLDSYEQYF. The part of the CDR3 DNA that was read is TGCAGCGGACTAGACTCCTACGAG.

CDR3 sequence: CASRERQGSEKLFF. CDR3 DNA, as far as it was read: TGTGCCAGCAGAGAGCGACAGGGAAGCGAAAAA. J is TRBJ1-4 and V is TRBV7-2, with 7 bases matching TRBD1. With the read ending 3 residues before the CDR3 end, the germline J gene is used to fill in that end. Germline V lookup: CDR1 SGHTA, CDR2 FQGNSA. The junction had 9 bases not matched to a gene; V was cut back by 6 bases and J by 8 bases. The CDR3 loop spans 14 amino acids.

Remarks on this clone: The CDR3 end lies 3 residues beyond the end of the read and is filled in from the germline J gene. The J gene is TRBJ1-6, the V gene TRBV5-1; D remains ambiguous. Between the trimmed V and J ends, which lost 0 bases and 1 base, there was a span of 8 bases. The CDR3 spans 16 residues. Germline values: CDR1 SGHRS, CDR2 YFSETQ. CDR3 DNA (partial): TGCGCCAGCAGCTTGGCTGCGGAATCCTATAATTCACCC. Its translation is CASSLAAESYNSP. In full, the CDR3 is CASSLAAESYNSPLHF.

This clone is called medium-sized based on its frequency. Read coverage stops 3 residues before the CDR3 terminus; the germline J gene supplies the remainder. This chain uses TRBV4-2 with TRBJ2-3; 7 bases map to TRBD1. V was clipped by 4 bases and J by 0 bases; unmatched bases: 10. Germline lookup yields CDR1 LGHNA and CDR2 YNFKEQ. There are 17 residues in the CDR3. Here the CDR3 reads CASSPKRQGASTDTQYF. CDR3 DNA, as far as it was read: TGTGCCAGCAGCCCGAAGAGACAGGGAGCGAGCACAGATACG.

Of note for this clone: The read finishes 3 residues shy of the CDR3 end, and the germline J gene is used to complete it. The chain joins TRBV7-8 to TRBJ2-5; D is ambiguous. Trimming left V 1 base short and J 5 bases short, with 11 bases between. This CDR3 is 14 amino acids long. Per germline, CDR1 SGHVS and CDR2 FQNEAQ. The CDR3 DNA, read in part, is TGTGCCAGCAGCTTAGTGGCAGATGAGGAGACC. As protein: CASSLVADEET. The full CDR3 protein reads CASSLVADEETQYF.

Worth noting for this clone: The observed sequence ends 3 residues before the CDR3 terminus, with the missing tail filled in from the germline J gene. This rearrangement joins TRBV18 to TRBJ1-2, with a weak D call TRBD1 (6 bases). Germline CDR1 is KGHSH and CDR2 is LQKENI. V dropped 2 bases and J dropped 3 bases, with 16 bases sitting between them. The CDR3 consists of 16 residues. The chain's CDR3 is CASSPTPGQPDYGYTF. The DNA read from the CDR3 is TGTGCCAGCTCACCAACCCCAGGACAGCCGGACTATGGC.

In regard to this clone: The CDR3 end lies 3 residues beyond the end of the read and is filled in from the germline J gene. This rearrangement joins TRBV7-2 to TRBJ2-7, with TRBD1 as a possible D gene (5 bases). Trimming removed 1 base at V and 0 bases at J, with 10 bases between. This CDR3 has 15 amino acids. CDR1 and CDR2 from the germline V gene are SGHTA and FQGNSA. This CDR3 is CASSLGRDSSYEQYF. Partial CDR3 DNA: TGTGCCAGCAGCTTAGGTCGAGACAGCTCCTACGAG.

As regards this clone: The CDR3 extends 3 residues past the end of the read, so its final part is completed from the germline J gene. The chain carries TRBV20-1 and TRBJ2-5; the match to TRBD2 covers 14 bases. The CDR3 consists of 16 residues. Germline V lookup: CDR1 DFQATT, CDR2 SNEGSKA (reference sequence). The J segment lost 5 bases and the V segment lost 3 bases, leaving 8 bases of the junction unmatched. CDR3 residues: CSASATSGGAGETQYF. The DNA read from the CDR3 is TGCAGTGCTAGCGCGACTAGCGGGGGGGCCGGTGAGACC.

About this clone itself: The read falls 3 residues short of the CDR3 end, and the missing part is taken from the germline J gene. V and J are TRBV11-2 and TRBJ1-1, with D hard to call. Germline lookup yields CDR1 SGHAT and CDR2 FQNNGV. The CDR3 is made up of 11 amino acids. V was pared by 4 bases and J by 2 bases, with 2 bases between. The part of the CDR3 DNA that was read is TGTGCCAGCAGCTCTAACACTGAA. Translation gives CASSSNTE. The whole CDR3 sequence reads CASSSNTEAFF. Full variable domain (missing parts from reference TRBV11-2 and TRBJ1-1): EAGVAQSPRYKIIEKRQSVAFWCNPISGHATLYWYQQILGQGPKLLIQFQNNGVVDDSQLPKDRFSAERLKGVDSTLKIQPAKLEDSAVYLCASSSNTEAFFGQGTRLTVV.

Worth noting for this clone: The read ends 3 residues before the CDR3 terminus; that terminus is restored from the germline J gene. The chain employs TRBV20-1 and TRBJ2-5; 11 bases are a match to TRBD1. The germline CDR1 and CDR2 sequences are DFQATT and SNEGSKA (reference sequence). The CDR3 is 15 residues long. V shed 3 bases, J shed 5 bases, and the junction held 8 bases outside the gene matches. Partial CDR3 DNA: TGCAGTGCTAGCGTACGGACAGGGGGCACGGAGACC. This translates into CSASVRTGGTET. The whole CDR3 reads CSASVRTGGTETQYF.

With regard to this clone: The CDR3 end is not reached by the read, which stops 3 residues before it; the germline J gene fills it in. The chain combines TRBV4-1 with TRBJ2-7; D is perhaps TRBD1 (5 bases). The CDR3 runs 18 residues. V was shortened by 0 bases and J by 0 bases, with 18 bases between the two germline ends. CDR1 and CDR2 from the germline V gene are MGHRA and YSYEKL. Incomplete CDR3 DNA: TGCGCCAGCAGCCAAGATGGGAACAGGTTACCGCGCTCCTACGAG. As protein: CASSQDGNRLPRSYE. The CDR3 reads in full as CASSQDGNRLPRSYEQYF.

Points on this clone: The DNA ends 3 residues before the CDR3 does, and the rest of the CDR3 is filled in from the germline J gene. The chain couples TRBV6-2 or TRBV6-3 to TRBJ2-2, with 8 bases identical to TRBD1. The CDR3 is 17 residues long. The germline V gene has CDR1 MNHEY and CDR2 SVGEGT. J gave up 5 bases and V 2 bases, and 10 bases lay outside the gene matches. CDR3 protein: CASSYLLTGVKTGELFF. CDR3 DNA, as far as it was read: TGTGCCAGCAGTTACCTCCTGACAGGGGTCAAGACCGGGGAG.

For this clone: The read terminates 3 residues ahead of where the CDR3 ends, so the germline J gene completes it. The chain is built from TRBV7-6 and TRBJ2-4; D gene uncertain. The CDR3 consists of 16 residues. Germline assignment: CDR1 SGHVS and CDR2 FNYEAQ. CDR3 in amino acids: CASSLMGRPDEYGQYF. The part of the CDR3 DNA that was read is TGTGCCAGCAGCTTAATGGGCAGGCCTGATGAATATGGT.

In the case of this clone: The read terminates 3 residues ahead of where the CDR3 ends, so the germline J gene completes it. V gene TRBV14 combines with J gene TRBJ1-2; TRBD1 is a possible D gene (6 bases). The germline V gene encodes CDR1 SGHDN and CDR2 FVKESK. CDR3 length: 17 amino acids. Trimming removed 0 bases at V and 2 bases at J, with 16 bases between. CDR3 in amino acids: CASSQDFRGGDNYGYTF. The DNA read from the CDR3 is TGTGCCAGCAGCCAAGATTTCAGGGGAGGGGACAACTATGGC.

With respect to this clone: The missing CDR3 end, 3 residues past where the read stops, is filled in from the germline J gene. The chain employs TRBV30 and TRBJ2-3, with no clear D. The germline CDR1 and CDR2 sequences are GTSNPN and SVGIG (reference sequence). This CDR3 is 14 amino acids long. The CDR3: CAWSADYKQETQYF. The covered CDR3 bases are TGTGCCTGGAGTGCCGATTATAAGCAGGAGACG.

With regard to this clone: The CDR3 is cut off 3 residues early in the read; its end comes from the germline J gene. V usage is TRBV19 and J usage is TRBJ1-2; possibly TRBD1 for D (5 bases). CDR3 length: 16 residues. Per germline, CDR1 LNHDA and CDR2 SQIVND (reference sequence). This CDR3 is CASSTNRDYLQESYTF. CDR3 DNA (partial): TGTGCCAGTAGTACCAACCGGGACTACCTACAAGAGAGC.

As for this clone: Read sequence stops 3 residues before the CDR3 end, and the germline J gene provides the missing end. The V call is TRBV12-3 or TRBV12-4, the J call TRBJ2-5, with 16 bases fitting TRBD2. With V trimmed by 6 bases and J by 5 bases, 6 bases remained unmatched. The CDR3 spans 16 residues. CDR3 protein: CASRGTSGGAGETQYF. Partial CDR3 DNA: TGTGCCAGCAGGGGGACTAGCGGGGGGGCCGGGGAGACC.

On this clone itself: The read falls 3 residues short of the CDR3 end, and the missing part is taken from the germline J gene. The rearrangement uses TRBV6-2 or TRBV6-3 and TRBJ2-5; 8 bases agree with TRBD1. Germline CDR1 is MNHEY and CDR2 is SVGEGT. CDR3 size: 15 residues. V shed 2 bases and J 2 bases; nucleotides not matched to a gene: 4. CDR3 sequence: CASSYLGTGQETQYF. CDR3 DNA, as far as it was read: TGTGCCAGCAGTTACCTCGGGACAGGTCAAGAGACC.

To note about this clone: The read finishes 3 residues shy of the CDR3 end, and the germline J gene is used to complete it. This chain links TRBV2 with TRBJ2-3; TRBD1 agrees at 7 bases. V shed 9 bases and J 3 bases; nucleotides not matched to a gene: 3. The CDR3 is 12 residues long. Germline CDR1 and CDR2: SNHLY and FYNNEI. This CDR3 is CARRQGTDTQYF. Partial CDR3 DNA: TGTGCCAGGCGACAGGGTACAGATACG.

In terms of frequency, this clone is medium-sized. Read data end 3 residues before the CDR3 end; the end is taken from the germline J gene. The chain couples TRBV14 to TRBJ2-3, with D perhaps matching TRBD2 (6 bases). The CDR3 has 12 residues. Germline CDR1 and CDR2: SGHDN and FVKESK. CDR3 bases read: TGTGCCAGCAGCCCGACTAGATTGGCG. This translates into CASSPTRLA. The entire CDR3 is CASSPTRLAQYF.

Remarks on this clone: Coverage ceases 3 residues before the CDR3 finishes, and the germline J gene fills in the end. The gene calls are TRBV6-1 and TRBJ1-6; D gene uncertain. This CDR3 is built from 13 residues. Trimming cost V 0 bases and J 12 bases, with 9 bases left between them. Germline values: CDR1 MNHNS, CDR2 SASEGT. CDR3 in amino acids: CASSEAESGPLHF. CDR3 DNA (partial): TGTGCCAGCAGTGAAGCCGAATCGGGACCC.

About this clone: The sequence runs out 3 residues before the end of the CDR3; the remainder is reconstructed from the germline J gene. The J gene is TRBJ1-2, the V gene TRBV7-2; the D gene is possibly TRBD1 (6 bases). Trimming stripped 4 bases from V and 7 bases from J, with 13 bases between. Germline-derived CDR1 and CDR2 are SGHTA and FQGNSA. The CDR3 spans 13 residues. The CDR3 region is CASSSGAGFGYTF. The sequenced CDR3 bases are TGTGCCAGCAGCTCAGGGGCGGGTTTTGGC.

Worth noting for this clone: Sequencing ends 3 residues short of the CDR3 end; the germline J gene provides the rest. This rearrangement joins TRBV19 to TRBJ1-2; 8 bases map to TRBD1. This CDR3 spans 16 amino acids. The germline CDR1 and CDR2 sequences are LNHDA and SQIVND (reference sequence). The CDR3 DNA, read in part, is TGTGCCAGTAGTAGACAGGGGAAACAGGTCACAGATACC. Residues: CASSRQGKQVTDT. The CDR3 in full is CASSRQGKQVTDTYTF.

In regard to this clone: The read terminates 3 residues before the CDR3 end, so the remaining end is supplied by the germline J gene. This chain connects TRBV18 to TRBJ2-2; D possibly corresponds to TRBD1 (6 bases). V was cut by 0 bases and J by 5 bases, with 13 bases left in between. The CDR3 has 16 residues. From germline, CDR1 is KGHSH and CDR2 LQKENI. CDR3 bases read: TGTGCCAGCTCACCACCGACAGGAGAAAGGACCGGGGAG. Its protein product is CASSPPTGERTGE. The full CDR3 protein is CASSPPTGERTGELFF.

A note on this clone: The read comes to an end 3 residues before the CDR3 does, leaving the germline J gene to fill in the end. The chain combines TRBV7-9 with TRBJ2-1; tentative D call: TRBD1 (6 bases). V lost 2 bases to trimming and J lost 5 bases, with 10 bases between them. The CDR3 has 14 amino acids. CDR1 is SEHNR, CDR2 FQNEAQ, per germline (reference sequence). This CDR3 reads CASSLWTVNNEQFF. The part of the CDR3 DNA that was read is TGTGCCAGCAGCTTATGGACAGTTAACAATGAG.

Concerning this clone: Read sequence stops 3 residues before the CDR3 end, and the germline J gene provides the missing end. The chain combines TRBV2 with TRBJ1-6, with D uncertain. V lost 7 bases and J 5 bases, leaving 9 bases between the germline ends. Germline CDR1 is SNHLY and CDR2 is FYNNEI. The CDR3 runs to 13 residues. The CDR3: CASNEVDNSPLHF. The part of the CDR3 DNA that was read is TGTGCCAGCAACGAGGTTGATAATTCACCC.

Regarding this clone: The missing CDR3 end, 3 residues past where the read stops, is filled in from the germline J gene. This sequence joins TRBV4-2 and TRBJ1-4, with D possibly being TRBD1 (5 bases). The length of the CDR3 is 15 residues. Trimming took off 0 bases at V and 4 bases at J, with 9 bases between the two ends. Looked up from germline, CDR1 is LGHNA and CDR2 is YNFKEQ. The sequenced part of the CDR3 DNA is TGTGCCAGCAGCCAAGAAGGCGGACATAATGAAAAA. Protein product: CASSQEGGHNEK. The full CDR3 is CASSQEGGHNEKLFF.